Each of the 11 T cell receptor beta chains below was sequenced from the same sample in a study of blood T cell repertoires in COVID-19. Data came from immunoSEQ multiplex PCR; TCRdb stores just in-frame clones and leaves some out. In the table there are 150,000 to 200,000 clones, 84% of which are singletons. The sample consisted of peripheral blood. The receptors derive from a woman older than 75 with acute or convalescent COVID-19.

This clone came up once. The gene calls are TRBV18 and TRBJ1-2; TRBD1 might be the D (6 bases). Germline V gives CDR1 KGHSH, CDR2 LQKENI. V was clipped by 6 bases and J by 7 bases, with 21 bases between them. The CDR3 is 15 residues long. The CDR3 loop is CASSISHQGLVGYTF. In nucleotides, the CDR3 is TGTGCCAGCTCCATATCACATCAGGGGTTGGTTGGCTACACCTTC.

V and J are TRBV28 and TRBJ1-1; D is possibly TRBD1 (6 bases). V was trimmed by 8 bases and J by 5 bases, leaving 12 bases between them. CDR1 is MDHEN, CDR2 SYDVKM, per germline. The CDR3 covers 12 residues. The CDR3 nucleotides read TGTGCCAGCCTACAGGGTTGGACTGAAGCTTTCTTT. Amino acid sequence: CASLQGWTEAFF.

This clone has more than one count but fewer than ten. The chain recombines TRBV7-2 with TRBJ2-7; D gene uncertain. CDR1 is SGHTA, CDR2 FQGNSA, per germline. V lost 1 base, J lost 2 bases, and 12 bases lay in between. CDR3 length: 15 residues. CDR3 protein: CASSLVASGTYEQYF. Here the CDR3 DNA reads TGTGCCAGCAGCTTAGTAGCCAGTGGCACCTACGAGCAGTACTTC. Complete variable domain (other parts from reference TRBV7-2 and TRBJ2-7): GAGVSQSPSNKVTEKGKDVELRCDPISGHTALYWYRQSLGQGLEFLIYFQGNSAPDKSGLPSDRFSAERTGGSVSTLTIQRTQQEDSAVYLCASSLVASGTYEQYFGPGTRLTVT.

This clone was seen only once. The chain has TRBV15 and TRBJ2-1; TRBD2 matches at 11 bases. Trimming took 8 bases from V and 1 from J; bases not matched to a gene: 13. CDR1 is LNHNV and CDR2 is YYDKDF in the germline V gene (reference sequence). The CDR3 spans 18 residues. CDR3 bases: TGTGCCACCCCTGGGGCGCTAGCGGGGGGTGGGTCCTACAATGAGCAGTTCTTC. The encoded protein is CATPGALAGGGSYNEQFF.

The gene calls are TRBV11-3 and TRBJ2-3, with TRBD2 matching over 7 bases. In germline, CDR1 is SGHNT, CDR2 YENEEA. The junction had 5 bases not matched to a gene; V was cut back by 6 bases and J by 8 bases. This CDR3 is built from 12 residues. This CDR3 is CASRGREGTQYF. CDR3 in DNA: TGTGCCAGCAGGGGCAGGGAGGGTACGCAGTATTTT.

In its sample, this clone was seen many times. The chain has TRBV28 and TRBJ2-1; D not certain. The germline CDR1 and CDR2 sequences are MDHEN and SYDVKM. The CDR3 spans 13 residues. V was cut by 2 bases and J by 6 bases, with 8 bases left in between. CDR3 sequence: CASSLAQLNEQFF. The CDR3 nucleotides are TGTGCCAGCAGTTTAGCCCAACTCAATGAGCAGTTCTTC.

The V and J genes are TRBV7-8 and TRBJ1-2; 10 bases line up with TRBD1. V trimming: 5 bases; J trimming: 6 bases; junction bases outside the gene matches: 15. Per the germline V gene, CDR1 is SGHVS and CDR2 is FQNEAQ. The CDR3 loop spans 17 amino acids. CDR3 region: CASSISIPGQGEDGYTF. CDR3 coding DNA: TGTGCCAGCAGCATCTCGATTCCTGGACAGGGGGAGGATGGCTACACCTTC.

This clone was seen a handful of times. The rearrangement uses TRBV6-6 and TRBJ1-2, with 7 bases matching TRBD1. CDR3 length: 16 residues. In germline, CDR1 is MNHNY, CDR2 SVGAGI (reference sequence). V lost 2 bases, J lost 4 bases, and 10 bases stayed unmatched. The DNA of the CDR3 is TGTGCCAGCAGTTACGTGTCAGGGGGTAGTAGCTATGGCTACACCTTC. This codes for CASSYVSGGSSYGYTF.

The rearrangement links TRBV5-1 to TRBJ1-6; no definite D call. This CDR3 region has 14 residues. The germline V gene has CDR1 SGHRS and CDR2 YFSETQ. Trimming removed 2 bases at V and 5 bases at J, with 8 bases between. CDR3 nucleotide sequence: TGCGCCAGCAGCTTATCAGAAAATAATTCACCCCTCCACTTT. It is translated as CASSLSENNSPLHF.

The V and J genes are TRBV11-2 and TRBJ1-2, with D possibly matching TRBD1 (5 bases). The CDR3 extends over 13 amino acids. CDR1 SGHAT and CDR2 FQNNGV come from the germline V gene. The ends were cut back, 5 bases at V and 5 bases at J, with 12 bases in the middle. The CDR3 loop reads CASSQDTSYGYTF. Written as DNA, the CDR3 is TGTGCCAGCAGCCAGGACACCTCATATGGCTACACCTTC.

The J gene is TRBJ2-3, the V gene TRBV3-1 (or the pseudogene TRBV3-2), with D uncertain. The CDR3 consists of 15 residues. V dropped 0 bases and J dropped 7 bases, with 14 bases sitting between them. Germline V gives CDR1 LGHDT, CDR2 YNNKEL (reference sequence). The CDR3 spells CASSQDLESRNTQYF. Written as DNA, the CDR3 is TGTGCCAGCAGCCAAGACCTGGAGTCCAGAAATACGCAGTATTTT.